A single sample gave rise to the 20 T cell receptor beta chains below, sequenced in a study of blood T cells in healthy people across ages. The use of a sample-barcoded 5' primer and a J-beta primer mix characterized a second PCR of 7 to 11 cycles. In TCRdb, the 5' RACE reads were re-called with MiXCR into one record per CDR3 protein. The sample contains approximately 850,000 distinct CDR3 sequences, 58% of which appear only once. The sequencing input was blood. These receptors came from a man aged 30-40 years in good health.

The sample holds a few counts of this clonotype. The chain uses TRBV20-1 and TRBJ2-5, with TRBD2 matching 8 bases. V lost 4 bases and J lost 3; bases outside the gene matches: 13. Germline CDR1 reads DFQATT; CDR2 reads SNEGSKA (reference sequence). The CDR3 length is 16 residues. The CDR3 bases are TGCAGTGCTACTGACCCCACTGGGACTAGTGAAGAGACCCAGTACTTC. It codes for CSATDPTGTSEETQYF.

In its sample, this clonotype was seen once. CDR3 in amino acids: CASSYLFTDTQYF. CDR3 sequence (DNA): TGTGCCAGCAGTTACCTTTTCACAGATACGCAGTATTTT. This rearrangement joins TRBV6-5 to TRBJ2-3; D unresolved. This CDR3 contains 13 residues. Trimming cost V 2 bases and J 2 bases, with 5 bases left between them. CDR1 and CDR2 (germline): MNHEY, SVGAGI.

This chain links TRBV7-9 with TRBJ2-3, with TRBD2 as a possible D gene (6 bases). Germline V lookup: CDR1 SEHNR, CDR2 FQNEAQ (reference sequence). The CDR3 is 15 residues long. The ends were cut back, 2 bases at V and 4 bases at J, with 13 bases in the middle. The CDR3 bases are TGTGCCAGCAGCTTATTATTTGCTAGCGCAGATACGCAGTATTTT. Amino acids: CASSLLFASADTQYF.

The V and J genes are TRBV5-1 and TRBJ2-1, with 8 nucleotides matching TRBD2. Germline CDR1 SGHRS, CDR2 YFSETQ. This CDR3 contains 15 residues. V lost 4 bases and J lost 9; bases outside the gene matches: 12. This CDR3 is CASSPSGRGVSEQFF. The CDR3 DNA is TGCGCCAGCAGCCCCAGCGGGCGGGGGGTGTCTGAGCAGTTCTTC.

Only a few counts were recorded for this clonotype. In nucleotides, the CDR3 is TGTGCCAGCAGCCAAGACGGAACAGGTTCCTATGGCTACACCTTC. This encodes CASSQDGTGSYGYTF. The V call is TRBV3-1, the J call TRBJ1-2; a weak D match, TRBD1 (5 bases). Trimming pared 0 bases from V and 4 bases from J, leaving 12 bases between. This CDR3 comprises 15 residues. The V gene's germline CDR1 is LGHDT and CDR2 YNNKEL (reference sequence).

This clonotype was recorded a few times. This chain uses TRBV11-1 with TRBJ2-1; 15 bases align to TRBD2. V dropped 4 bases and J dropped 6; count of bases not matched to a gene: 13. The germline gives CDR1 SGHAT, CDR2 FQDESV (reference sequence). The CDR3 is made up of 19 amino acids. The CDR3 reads CASSWKYGLAGGPRNEQFF. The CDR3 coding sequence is TGTGCCAGCAGCTGGAAGTATGGACTAGCGGGAGGGCCCCGCAATGAGCAGTTCTTC.

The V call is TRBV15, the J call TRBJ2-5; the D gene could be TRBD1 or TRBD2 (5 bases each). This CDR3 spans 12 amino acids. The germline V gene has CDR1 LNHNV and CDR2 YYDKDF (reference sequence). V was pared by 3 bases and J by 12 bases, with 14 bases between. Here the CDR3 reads CATSSASRGKYF. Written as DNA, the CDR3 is TGTGCCACCAGCAGTGCTTCTCGGGGCAAGTACTTC.

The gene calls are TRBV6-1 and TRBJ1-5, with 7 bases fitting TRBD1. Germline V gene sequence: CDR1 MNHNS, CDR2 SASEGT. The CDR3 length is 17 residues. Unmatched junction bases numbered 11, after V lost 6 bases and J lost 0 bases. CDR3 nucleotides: TGTGCCAGCAGCGCCGGGACAGACTCCTATAGCAATCAGCCCCAGCATTTT. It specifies CASSAGTDSYSNQPQHF.

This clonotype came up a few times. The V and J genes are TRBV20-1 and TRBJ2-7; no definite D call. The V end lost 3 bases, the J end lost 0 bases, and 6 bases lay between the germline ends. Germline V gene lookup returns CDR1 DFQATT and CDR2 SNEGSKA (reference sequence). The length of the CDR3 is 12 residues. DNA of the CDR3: TGCAGTGCTAGGGACGTCTCCTACGAGCAGTACTTC. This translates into CSARDVSYEQYF.

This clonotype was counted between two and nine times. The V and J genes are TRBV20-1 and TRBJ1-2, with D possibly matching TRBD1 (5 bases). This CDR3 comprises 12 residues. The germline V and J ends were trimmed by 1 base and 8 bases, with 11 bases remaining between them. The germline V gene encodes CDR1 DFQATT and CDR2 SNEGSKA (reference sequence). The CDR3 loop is CSARGGAEGYTF. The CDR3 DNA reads TGCAGTGCTAGAGGGGGCGCTGAGGGCTACACCTTC.

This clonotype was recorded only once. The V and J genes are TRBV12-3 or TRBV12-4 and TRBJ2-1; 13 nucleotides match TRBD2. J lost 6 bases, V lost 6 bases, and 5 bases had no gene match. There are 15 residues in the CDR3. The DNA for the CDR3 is TGTGCCAGCAGAGGGACTAGCGGGAAGGTCAATGAGCAGTTCTTC. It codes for CASRGTSGKVNEQFF.

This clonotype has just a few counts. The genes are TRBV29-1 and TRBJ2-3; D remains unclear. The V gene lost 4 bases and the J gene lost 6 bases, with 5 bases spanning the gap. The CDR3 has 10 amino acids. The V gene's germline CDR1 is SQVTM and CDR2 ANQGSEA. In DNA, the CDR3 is TGCAGCGTTGGAGAGGATACGCAGTATTTT. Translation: CSVGEDTQYF.

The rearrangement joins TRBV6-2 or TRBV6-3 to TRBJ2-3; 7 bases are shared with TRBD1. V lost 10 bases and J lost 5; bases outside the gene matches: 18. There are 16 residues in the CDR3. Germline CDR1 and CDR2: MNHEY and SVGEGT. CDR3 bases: TGTGCCAACAGCCCCAACCAGGACAGGCTCCGAGATACGCAGTATTTT. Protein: CANSPNQDRLRDTQYF.

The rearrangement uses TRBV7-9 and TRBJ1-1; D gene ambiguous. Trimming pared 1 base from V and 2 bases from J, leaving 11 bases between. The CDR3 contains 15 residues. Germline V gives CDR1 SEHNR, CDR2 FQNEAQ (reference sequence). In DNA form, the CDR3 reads TGTGCCAGCAGCTTAGGTAACTATGAAAACACTGAAGCTTTCTTT. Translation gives CASSLGNYENTEAFF. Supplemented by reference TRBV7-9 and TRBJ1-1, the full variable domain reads DTGVSQNPRHKITKRGQNVTFRCDPISEHNRLYWYRQTLGQGPEFLTYFQNEAQLEKSRLLSDRFSAERPKGSFSTLEIQRTEQGDSAMYLCASSLGNYENTEAFFGQGTRLTVV.

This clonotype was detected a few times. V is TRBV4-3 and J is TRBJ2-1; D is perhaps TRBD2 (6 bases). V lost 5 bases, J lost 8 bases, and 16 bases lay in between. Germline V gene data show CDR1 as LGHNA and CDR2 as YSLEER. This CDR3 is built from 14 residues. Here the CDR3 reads CASSLRTNGHEQFF. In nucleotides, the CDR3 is TGCGCCAGCAGCTTACGGACTAACGGACATGAGCAGTTCTTC.

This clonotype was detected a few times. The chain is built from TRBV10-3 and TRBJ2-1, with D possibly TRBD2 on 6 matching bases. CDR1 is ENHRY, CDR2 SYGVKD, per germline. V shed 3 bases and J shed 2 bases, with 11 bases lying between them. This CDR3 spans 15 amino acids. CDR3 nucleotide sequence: TGTGCCATCAGTGAACGGGAGCCCCCCTACAATGAGCAGTTCTTC. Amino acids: CAISEREPPYNEQFF.

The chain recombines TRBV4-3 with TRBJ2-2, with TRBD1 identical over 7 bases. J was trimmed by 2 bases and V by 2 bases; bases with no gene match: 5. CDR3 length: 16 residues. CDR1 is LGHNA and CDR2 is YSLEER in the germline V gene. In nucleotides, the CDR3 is TGCGCCAGCAGCCAACCCGGGACAGAAAACACCGGGGAGCTGTTTTTT. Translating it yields CASSQPGTENTGELFF.

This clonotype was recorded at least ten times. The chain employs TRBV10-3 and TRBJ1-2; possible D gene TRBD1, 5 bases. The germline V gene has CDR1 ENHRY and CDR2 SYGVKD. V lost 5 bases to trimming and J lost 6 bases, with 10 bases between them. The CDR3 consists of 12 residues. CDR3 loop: CAISWGLDGYTF. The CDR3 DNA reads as TGTGCCATCAGTTGGGGGTTGGATGGCTACACCTTC.

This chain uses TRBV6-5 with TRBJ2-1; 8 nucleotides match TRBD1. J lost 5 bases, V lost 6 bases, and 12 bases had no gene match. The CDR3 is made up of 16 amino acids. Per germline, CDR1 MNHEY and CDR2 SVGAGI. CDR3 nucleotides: TGTGCCAGCAGCCCCTCGGTGGGACAGGTACACAATGAGCAGTTCTTC. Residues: CASSPSVGQVHNEQFF.

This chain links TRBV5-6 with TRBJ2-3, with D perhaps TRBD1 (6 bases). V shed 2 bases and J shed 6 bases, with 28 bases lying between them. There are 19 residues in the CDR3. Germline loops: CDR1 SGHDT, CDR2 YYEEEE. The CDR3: CASSLAEMADIPGADTQYF. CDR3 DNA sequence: TGTGCCAGCAGCTTAGCTGAAATGGCGGACATACCAGGGGCGGATACGCAGTATTTT. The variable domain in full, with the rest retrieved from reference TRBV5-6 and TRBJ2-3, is DAGVTQSPTHLIKTRGQQVTLRCSPKSGHDTVSWYQQALGQGPQFIFQYYEEEERQRGNFPDRFSGHQFPNYSSELNVNALLLGDSALYLCASSLAEMADIPGADTQYFGPGTRLTVL.